The 19 T cell receptor beta chains below come from one sample, sequenced in a study of blood T cell dynamics during melanoma immunotherapy. As to time point: pre-treatment baseline. TCRdb keeps only in-frame clones here, not all; method: immunoSEQ multiplex PCR. Altogether over 14,000 clones are present, more than 75% being singletons, with the ten largest covering about 4.6%. Sample: blood, taken from a patient treated with checkpoint blockade. These TCRs come from a human donor with melanoma.

This rearrangement joins TRBV7-6 to TRBJ1-6; D is ambiguous. This CDR3 is 14 amino acids long. Germline CDR1 is SGHVS and CDR2 is FNYEAQ. V lost 0 bases to trimming and J lost 2 bases, with 2 bases between them. The CDR3 loop reads CASSLAPYNSPLHF. The CDR3 bases are TGTGCCAGCAGCTTAGCGCCCTATAATTCACCCCTCCACTTT.

V is TRBV7-6 and J is TRBJ2-7; 14 bases agree with TRBD2. Germline CDR1 and CDR2: SGHVS and FNYEAQ. The CDR3 length is 16 residues. Trimming at V came to 4 bases and at J to 0 bases, leaving 2 bases not matched to a gene. The CDR3: CASSYGTSGGSYEQYF. In nucleotides, the CDR3 is TGTGCCAGCAGCTACGGGACTAGCGGGGGCTCCTACGAGCAGTACTTC.

This rearrangement joins TRBV16 to TRBJ2-2; 7 nucleotides align to TRBD2. The junction had 9 bases not matched to a gene; V was cut back by 4 bases and J by 4 bases. This CDR3 has 16 residues. The germline CDR1 and CDR2 sequences are KGHSY and FQNENV. DNA for the CDR3: TGTGCCAGCAGCCCCCCCGCGGGGGTTCTCACCGGGGAGCTGTTTTTT. Translating gives CASSPPAGVLTGELFF.

The chain has TRBV5-1 and TRBJ2-5, with 8 bases fitting TRBD2. CDR3 size: 15 residues. The germline gives CDR1 SGHRS, CDR2 YFSETQ. V shed 10 bases and J 2 bases; nucleotides not matched to a gene: 13. The CDR3 DNA reads TGCGCCGACATCGGGCACCCTAGCGGGCAAGAGACCCAGTACTTC. Residues: CADIGHPSGQETQYF.

This rearrangement joins TRBV28 to TRBJ2-7, with D possibly TRBD2 on 6 matching bases. Germline-derived CDR1 and CDR2 are MDHEN and SYDVKM. The CDR3 runs 11 residues. V lost 8 bases and J lost 6, with 11 bases in between. The CDR3 sequence: CASGGPLEQYF. For the CDR3, the DNA is TGTGCCAGCGGAGGGCCGCTCGAGCAGTACTTC.

The chain has TRBV19 and TRBJ1-5, with 8 bases identical to TRBD1. The germline CDR1 and CDR2 sequences are LNHDA and SQIVND (reference sequence). J was trimmed by 3 bases and V by 6 bases; bases with no gene match: 4. The CDR3 spans 14 residues. The CDR3 spells CASRFRGLNQPQHF. CDR3 bases: TGTGCCAGTAGATTCAGGGGGCTCAATCAGCCCCAGCATTTT.

The chain joins TRBV21-1 to TRBJ2-7. TRBV21-1 is classified as a pseudogene. The CDR3 loop spans 15 amino acids. CDR3 sequence reads: CASSKITTYSYEQYF. The CDR3 region has the DNA TGTGCCAGCAGCAAGATTACGACCTACTCCTACGAGCAGTACTTC.

The V call is TRBV5-4, the J call TRBJ2-7; unclear D gene. The CDR3 covers 14 residues. Trimming took off 0 bases at V and 3 bases at J, with 10 bases between the two ends. Germline CDR1 and CDR2: SGHNT and YYREEE (reference sequence). CDR3 nucleotides: TGTGCCAGCAGCTTGGTTGGGGTTAACTACGAGCAGTACTTC. It is translated as CASSLVGVNYEQYF.

This clone was counted only a few times. The rearrangement joins TRBV10-3 to TRBJ2-7, with 11 bases aligning to TRBD1. The V segment lost 5 bases and the J segment 4 bases; nucleotides outside the gene matches: 4. This CDR3 has 14 amino acids. The germline gives CDR1 ENHRY, CDR2 SYGVKD. As DNA, the CDR3 is TGTGCCATCAGTACCGGGACAGGGGGGTACGAGCAGTACTTC. It codes for CAISTGTGGYEQYF.

The V call is TRBV11-3, the J call TRBJ2-2; D tentatively reads TRBD1 or TRBD2 (6 bases each). This CDR3 contains 15 residues. The germline CDR1 and CDR2 sequences are SGHNT and YENEEA. V shed 7 bases and J shed 3 bases, with 15 bases lying between them. CDR3 DNA sequence: TGTGCCAGCACCCTAGGGGGGACACACACCGGGGAGCTGTTTTTT. This codes for CASTLGGTHTGELFF.

The V gene is TRBV29-1, the J gene TRBJ1-2; 8 bases match TRBD1. The CDR3 totals 13 residues. V trimming: 5 bases; J trimming: 8 bases; junction bases outside the gene matches: 10. CDR1 is SQVTM, CDR2 ANQGSEA, per germline. CDR3 in amino acids: CSVPSQGETGYTF. The CDR3 region has the DNA TGCAGCGTTCCATCACAGGGGGAAACAGGCTACACCTTC. The full variable domain, with the rest looked up from reference TRBV29-1 and TRBJ1-2, is SAVISQKPSRDICQRGTSLTIQCQVDSQVTMMFWYRQQPGQSLTLIATANQGSEATYESGFVIDKFPISRPNLTFSTLTVSNMSPEDSSIYLCSVPSQGETGYTFGSGTRLTVV.

The chain combines TRBV2 with TRBJ1-5; TRBD1 might be the D (5 bases). The V end lost 4 bases, the J end lost 2 bases, and 12 bases lay between the germline ends. Germline V gene sequence: CDR1 SNHLY, CDR2 FYNNEI. CDR3 length equals 15 residues. For the CDR3, the DNA is TGTGCCAGCAGTGCGGGCAGGGCCGGCAATCAGCCCCAGCATTTT. This encodes CASSAGRAGNQPQHF.

The V gene is TRBV5-1, the J gene TRBJ2-3; 12 bases line up with TRBD2. This CDR3 comprises 18 residues. V dropped 3 bases and J dropped 4; count of bases not matched to a gene: 12. Looked up from germline, CDR1 is SGHRS and CDR2 is YFSETQ. The CDR3 DNA reads TGCGCCAGCAGCTCATATCCTAGCGGGGGGGCTTTTTCAGATACGCAGTATTTT. It yields the protein CASSSYPSGGAFSDTQYF.

The chain has TRBV5-1 and TRBJ1-2, with 8 bases identical to TRBD1. J was trimmed by 7 bases and V by 3 bases; bases with no gene match: 5. Per the germline V gene, CDR1 is SGHRS and CDR2 is YFSETQ. The CDR3 length is 13 residues. This chain's CDR3 is CASSSGQGSGYTF. The CDR3 bases are TGCGCCAGCAGCTCCGGACAGGGAAGTGGCTACACCTTC. The full variable domain, in which reference TRBV5-1 and TRBJ1-2 provide the parts outside the CDR3, is KAGVTQTPRYLIKTRGQQVTLSCSPISGHRSVSWYQQTPGQGLQFLFEYFSETQRNKGNFPGRFSGRQFSNSRSEMNVSTLELGDSALYLCASSSGQGSGYTFGSGTRLTVV.

The chain has TRBV7-3 and TRBJ2-1; 8 bases agree with TRBD1. Germline trimming cut 6 bases from V and 4 bases from J; bases unmatched to any gene: 5. Germline V gene lookup returns CDR1 SGHTA and CDR2 FQGTGA. This CDR3 spans 14 amino acids. The CDR3 sequence: CASREGQGYNEQFF. In nucleotides, the CDR3 is TGTGCCAGCAGGGAAGGACAGGGTTACAATGAGCAGTTCTTC. Together with reference TRBV7-3 and TRBJ2-1, the CDR3 gives the full variable domain: GAGVSQTPSNKVTEKGKYVELRCDPISGHTALYWYRQSLGQGPEFLIYFQGTGAADDSGLPNDRFFAVRPEGSVSTLKIQRTERGDSAVYLCASREGQGYNEQFFGPGTRLTVL.

The chain uses TRBV7-2 and TRBJ1-6; D ambiguous. Germline loops: CDR1 SGHTA, CDR2 FQGNSA. Trimming removed 0 bases at V and 9 bases at J, with 9 bases between. The CDR3 has 14 residues. CDR3 residues: CASSLAGNASPLHF. The CDR3 coding sequence is TGTGCCAGCAGCTTAGCAGGAAATGCTTCACCCCTCCACTTT. Full variable domain (rest looked up from reference TRBV7-2 and TRBJ1-6): GAGVSQSPSNKVTEKGKDVELRCDPISGHTALYWYRQSLGQGLEFLIYFQGNSAPDKSGLPSDRFSAERTGGSVSTLTIQRTQQEDSAVYLCASSLAGNASPLHFGNGTRLTVT.

The chain is built from TRBV10-3 and TRBJ2-1; 7 bases line up with TRBD1. The CDR3 loop spans 14 amino acids. Germline V gives CDR1 ENHRY, CDR2 SYGVKD. Unmatched junction bases numbered 8, after V lost 4 bases and J lost 8 bases. Written as DNA, the CDR3 is TGTGCCATCAGTGCGGCAGGGGGAGCTTATGAGCAGTTCTTC. Translation: CAISAAGGAYEQFF.

The chain recombines TRBV20-1 with TRBJ2-7, with unresolved D. This CDR3 comprises 11 residues. The germline gives CDR1 DFQATT, CDR2 SNEGSKA (reference sequence). The V and J ends lost 1 base and 5 bases respectively, with 6 bases between them. CDR3 region: CSARATHEQYF. The CDR3 DNA is TGCAGTGCTAGAGCCACCCACGAGCAGTACTTC.

V usage is TRBV19 and J usage is TRBJ2-3, with a tentative D call TRBD2 (6 bases). CDR3 length: 15 residues. Germline loops: CDR1 LNHDA, CDR2 SQIVND (reference sequence). Between the trimmed V and J ends, which lost 4 bases and 3 bases, there was a span of 14 bases. The CDR3 nucleotides read TGTGCCAGTAGTACGGGGGTGGGGTGGACAGATACGCAGTATTTT. Its translation is CASSTGVGWTDTQYF. The variable domain in full, completed from reference TRBV19 and TRBJ2-3, reads DGGITQSPKYLFRKEGQNVTLSCEQNLNHDAMYWYRQDPGQGLRLIYYSQIVNDFQKGDIAEGYSVSREKKESFPLTVTSAQKNPTAFYLCASSTGVGWTDTQYFGPGTRLTVL.